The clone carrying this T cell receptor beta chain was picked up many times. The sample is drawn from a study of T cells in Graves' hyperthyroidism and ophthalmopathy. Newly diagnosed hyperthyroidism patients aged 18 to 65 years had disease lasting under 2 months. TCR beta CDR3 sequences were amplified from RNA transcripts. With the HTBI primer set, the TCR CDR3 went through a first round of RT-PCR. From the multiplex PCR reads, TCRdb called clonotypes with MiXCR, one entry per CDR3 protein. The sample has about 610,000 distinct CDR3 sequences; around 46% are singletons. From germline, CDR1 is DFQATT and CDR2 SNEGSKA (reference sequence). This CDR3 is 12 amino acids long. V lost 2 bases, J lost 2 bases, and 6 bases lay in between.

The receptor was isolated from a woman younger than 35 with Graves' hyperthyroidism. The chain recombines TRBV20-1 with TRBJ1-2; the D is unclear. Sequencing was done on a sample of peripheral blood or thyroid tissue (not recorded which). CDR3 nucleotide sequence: TGCAGTGCTAGACCAGCCAACTATGGCTACACCTTC. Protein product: CSARPANYGYTF.